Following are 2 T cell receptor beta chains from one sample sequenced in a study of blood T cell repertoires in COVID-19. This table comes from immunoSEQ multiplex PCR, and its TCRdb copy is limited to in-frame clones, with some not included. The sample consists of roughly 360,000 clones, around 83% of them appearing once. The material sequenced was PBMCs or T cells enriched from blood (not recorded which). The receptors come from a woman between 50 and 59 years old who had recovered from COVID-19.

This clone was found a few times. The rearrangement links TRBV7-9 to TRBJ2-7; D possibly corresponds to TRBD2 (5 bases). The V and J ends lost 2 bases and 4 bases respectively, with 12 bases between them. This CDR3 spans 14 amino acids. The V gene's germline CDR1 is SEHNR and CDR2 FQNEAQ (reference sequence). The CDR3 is CASSLTPEGYEQYF. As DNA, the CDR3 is TGTGCCAGCAGCTTAACCCCCGAGGGTTACGAGCAGTACTTC.

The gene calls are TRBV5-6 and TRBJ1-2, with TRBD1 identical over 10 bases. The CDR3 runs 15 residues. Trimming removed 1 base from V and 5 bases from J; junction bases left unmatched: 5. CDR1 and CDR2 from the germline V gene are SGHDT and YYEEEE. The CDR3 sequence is CASSLWTGGRYGYTF. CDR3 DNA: TGTGCCAGCAGCTTGTGGACAGGGGGAAGGTATGGCTACACCTTC.